Below are 11 T cell receptor beta chains sequenced from a single sample in a study. MiXCR, run by TCRdb on the 5' RACE reads, gives a single entry per CDR3 protein. The sample contains roughly 20,000 distinct CDR3 sequences, 30% of which appear only once. Sequenced input: tumor-infiltrating naive CD4+ T cells sorted from the breast tumor. Stated subset: naive CD4+ T cells, CD4+CD45RA+CD25-. Receptors were obtained from a female donor with breast cancer.

CDR3 amino acids: CASSRTGWGVNPEAFF. The CDR3 coding sequence is TGTGCCAGCAGCCGGACTGGGTGGGGGGTCAACCCTGAAGCTTTCTTT. V is TRBV12-3 or TRBV12-4 and J is TRBJ1-1; D perhaps matches TRBD1 (5 bases). This CDR3 is built from 16 residues. Trimming removed 6 bases from V and 6 bases from J, with 23 bases in between.

This clonotype was picked up many times. V usage is TRBV5-1 and J usage is TRBJ2-1; 7 bases map to TRBD2. The CDR3 length is 17 residues. Germline V gene data show CDR1 as SGHRS and CDR2 as YFSETQ. The ends lost 0 bases at V and 2 bases at J; junction bases unmatched: 8. CDR3 loop: CASSLGSGRGTYNEQFF. The DNA for the CDR3 is TGCGCCAGCAGCTTGGGTTCGGGGCGGGGGACCTACAATGAGCAGTTCTTC.

This clonotype was picked up one time. A read error is possible here, since a much larger clone lies one base away. The CDR3 region is CASSYSLRTGIYEQYF. The CDR3 nucleotides read TGTGCCAGCAGTTACTCCCTTCGAACAGGGATCTACGAGCAGTACTTC. The chain carries TRBV6-5 and TRBJ2-7; D is perhaps TRBD1 (6 bases). Trimming shortened V by 0 bases and J by 3 bases, and 15 bases separated the two germline ends. Germline values: CDR1 MNHEY, CDR2 SVGAGI. This CDR3 comprises 16 residues.

Here the CDR3 DNA reads TGTGCCAGCAGCCCAATTGGACTAGGGGTAGATACGCAGTATTTT. The encoded protein is CASSPIGLGVDTQYF. The chain is built from TRBV7-6 and TRBJ2-3; 7 nucleotides align to TRBD2. Germline V gives CDR1 SGHVS, CDR2 FNYEAQ. V lost 5 bases, J lost 5 bases, and 10 bases stayed unmatched. CDR3 size: 15 residues.

By sample share, this clonotype is medium-sized (0.01 to 0.1%). The genes are TRBV20-1 and TRBJ2-7, with D maybe TRBD1 (5 bases). The CDR3 covers 16 residues. Germline assignment: CDR1 DFQATT and CDR2 SNEGSKA (reference sequence). Trimming stripped 0 bases from V and 1 base from J, with 16 bases between. CDR3 residues: CSARDSPRQSSYEQYF. As DNA, the CDR3 is TGCAGTGCTAGAGATTCACCCCGACAGTCGTCCTACGAGCAGTACTTC.

This clonotype is medium-sized by share. The chain recombines TRBV7-8 with TRBJ2-1; TRBD1 is a possible D gene (5 bases). The CDR3 contains 16 residues. Deletions cut 5 bases from V and 4 bases from J, with 18 bases between. Per the germline V gene, CDR1 is SGHVS and CDR2 is FQNEAQ. The DNA for the CDR3 is TGTGCCAGCAGCCCTGAAAGGGGCGTAGTTTACAATGAGCAGTTCTTC. This codes for CASSPERGVVYNEQFF.

The rearrangement joins TRBV6-5 to TRBJ2-5; D gene unclear. From germline, CDR1 is MNHEY and CDR2 SVGAGI. The CDR3 loop spans 15 amino acids. The V end was cut by 3 bases, the J end by 5 bases, with 16 bases between. The CDR3 loop is CASSYMSSGRETQYF. In nucleotides, the CDR3 is TGTGCCAGCAGTTATATGAGCTCCGGAAGGGAGACCCAGTACTTC.

V and J are TRBV20-1 and TRBJ2-1; D is unclear. Germline V lookup: CDR1 DFQATT, CDR2 SNEGSKA (reference sequence). The ends were cut back, 5 bases at V and 6 bases at J, with 8 bases in the middle. The CDR3 is 11 amino acids. CDR3 bases: TGCAGTGCTCCACGGGTCAATGAGCAGTTCTTC. Amino acids: CSAPRVNEQFF.

By sample share, this clonotype is medium-sized. The chain is built from TRBV6-5 and TRBJ2-1; D may be TRBD2 (6 bases). CDR1 MNHEY and CDR2 SVGAGI come from the germline V gene. Trimming took off 4 bases at V and 9 bases at J, with 13 bases between the two ends. The CDR3 runs to 13 residues. CDR3 nucleotide sequence: TGTGCCAGCAGTTCAAGACTAGGAGGTGAGCAGTTCTTC. It translates to CASSSRLGGEQFF.

This clonotype was seen repeatedly, ten times or more. This chain links TRBV5-1 with TRBJ1-2; 7 nucleotides line up with TRBD1. Germline loops: CDR1 SGHRS, CDR2 YFSETQ. This CDR3 is 15 amino acids long. Trimming cost V 5 bases and J 4 bases; bases outside gene matches: 11. The CDR3 coding sequence is TGCGCCAGCAGAAGTGGCACAGGGGACCTCTATGGCTACACCTTC. The encoded protein is CASRSGTGDLYGYTF.

This clonotype was observed a single time. The missing conserved phenylalanine or tryptophan at the end of this CDR3 makes a read error likely. The rearrangement links TRBV3-1 to TRBJ2-3; TRBD2 matches at 7 bases. V was clipped by 5 bases and J by 4 bases; unmatched bases: 9. This CDR3 is built from 15 residues. Germline CDR1 and CDR2: LGHDT and YNNKEL (reference sequence). The chain's CDR3 is CASSAMAGVSDTQYC. CDR3 sequence (DNA): TGTGCCAGCAGCGCGATGGCGGGAGTGTCAGATACGCAGTATTGT.